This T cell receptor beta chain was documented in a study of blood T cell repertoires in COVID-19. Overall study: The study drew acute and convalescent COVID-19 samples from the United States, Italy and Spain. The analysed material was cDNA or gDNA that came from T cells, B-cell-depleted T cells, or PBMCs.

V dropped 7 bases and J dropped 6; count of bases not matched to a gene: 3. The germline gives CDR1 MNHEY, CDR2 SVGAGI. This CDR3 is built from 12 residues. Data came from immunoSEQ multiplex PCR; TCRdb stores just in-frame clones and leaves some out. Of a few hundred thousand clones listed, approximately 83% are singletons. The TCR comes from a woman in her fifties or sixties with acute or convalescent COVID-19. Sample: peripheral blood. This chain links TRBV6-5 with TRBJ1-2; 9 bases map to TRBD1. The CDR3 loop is CASIGTGNGYTF. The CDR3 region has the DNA TGTGCCAGCATCGGGACAGGGAATGGCTACACCTTC.